Listed here is a single T cell receptor beta chain. Its antigen has not been determined. It has no much larger one-base neighbor in the sample; base qualities were not kept. Adults with ileal or ileocolonic Crohn's disease for whom ileocolonic resection was indicated were considered eligible. Before DNA extraction, whole ileal mucosal biopsies were kept frozen at -80 degrees C. Genomic DNA was extracted from frozen whole biopsies using a TRizol-based method and was quantified with a NanoDrop 2000 spectrophotometer. Sequences SGHAT (CDR1) and FQNNGV (CDR2) are obtained from the germline V gene. The CDR3 spans 17 residues, from the cysteine through the phenylalanine. Only the CDR3 DNA is retained, 51 bases long and in frame from the first base. From V the trimming removes 5 bases and from J it removes 9 bases, while the gene matches leave 14 bases of the junction unaccounted for. The record originates from a study of T cell repertoires in ileal Crohn's disease (dated by TCRdb to about 2019). Background on the whole study: At the time of surgery, roughly 34% of patients were active smokers, and the median duration of disease was 7.9 years. A total of some 170 mucosal samples from about 50 patients were sequenced, with samples obtained at several locations on the surgical specimen and at postoperative endoscopy. The study was conducted in parallel with a multicentre cohort that was designed to identify predictors of early endoscopic recurrence following ileocolonic resection. The TCR repertoire was analysed in approximately 61 patients with Crohn's disease drawn from a prospective multicentre cohort. Every patient underwent surgery because of a complication, which was stricturing disease in around 61% of cases and penetrating disease in roughly 39%. About half of the patients received postoperative therapy: eleven to twelve received thiopurines and roughly 17 received anti-TNF agents. A Rutgeerts score above i0 was used to define endoscopic postoperative recurrence. The research as a whole found: A significantly higher proportion of clonal expansions was observed in active smokers at surgery than in non-smokers (approximately 26% vs 20%, p=0.02). Higher high-frequency clone percentages at surgery were associated with endoscopic recurrence; all patients with clonality above 26.8% (18/57) had recurrence. Only a subgroup of patients, of unstated size, had mucosal CD4 and CD8 T cells sorted and sequenced. Compared with CD4 T cells, sorted CD8 T cells held more high-frequency clones, which suggests that the mucosal expansions were mostly CD8.

Roughly 540 nanograms of biopsy DNA per sample were submitted for commercial TCRB immunosequencing. Adaptive Biotechnology amplified the CDR3 regions from genomic DNA with a two-step multiplex PCR designed to control amplification bias. The first PCR used primers for every V and J gene segment; the second PCR added barcodes and Illumina adapters. CDR3 libraries were sequenced on an Illumina instrument. Under the source paper's analysis protocol: The analysis used both the pipelines supplied by the vendor and custom analysis of the raw data in R/Bioconductor with R version 3.3.0. Clonality, which ranges from 0 to 1, was calculated as the inverse of the normalised Shannon entropy across all productive clones. High-frequency clones were defined as the share of the repertoire taken up by the top 100 clones, keeping only clones that passed a 95% confidence test. Overlap between samples was measured with the Morisita-Horn index, while repertoire diversity was measured with the Simpson index. TCRdb provides this immuneACCESS table in a form limited to in-frame rearrangements. Some clones are lacking; in checked studies, under half of them reflect an unresolved V gene, and why the rest are absent is not known. The D gene and trimming were derived from the DNA, and the V and J assignments and clone size from that table. This sample is represented by about 4,500 clones; around 72% of them were singletons. Under 20% of the sample is held by the ten biggest clonotypes.

The sequenced sample consisted of ileal tissue. This TCR derives from an adult with Crohn's disease. The chain is encoded by TRBV11-2 joined to TRBJ2-1; 12 bases in the middle match TRBD2. CDR3 sequence: CASSPGLFLAGGSEQFF. The sequenced DNA is TGTGCCAGCAGCCCCGGGCTTTTTCTAGCGGGAGGGTCTGAGCAGTTCTTC. With all but the CDR3 taken from the reference TRBV11-2 and TRBJ2-1 genes, the full variable domain is: EAGVAQSPRYKIIEKRQSVAFWCNPISGHATLYWYQQILGQGPKLLIQFQNNGVVDDSQLPKDRFSAERLKGVDSTLKIQPAKLEDSAVYLCASSPGLFLAGGSEQFFGPGTRLTVL.